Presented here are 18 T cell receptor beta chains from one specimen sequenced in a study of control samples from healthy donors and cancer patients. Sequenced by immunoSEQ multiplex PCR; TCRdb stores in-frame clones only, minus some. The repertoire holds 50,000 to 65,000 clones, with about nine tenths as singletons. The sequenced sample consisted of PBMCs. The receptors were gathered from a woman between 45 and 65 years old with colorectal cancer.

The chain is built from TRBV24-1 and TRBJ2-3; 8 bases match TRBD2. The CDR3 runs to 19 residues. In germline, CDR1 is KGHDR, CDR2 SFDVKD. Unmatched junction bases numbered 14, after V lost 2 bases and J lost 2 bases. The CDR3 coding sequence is TGTGCCACCAGTGATTGTGGGAACGGAGTAGCGGGGATCACAGATACGCAGTATTTT. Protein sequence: CATSDCGNGVAGITDTQYF.

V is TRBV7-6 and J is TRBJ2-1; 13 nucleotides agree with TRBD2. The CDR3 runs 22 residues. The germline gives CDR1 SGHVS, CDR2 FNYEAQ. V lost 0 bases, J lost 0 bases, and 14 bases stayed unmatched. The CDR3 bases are TGTGCCAGCAGCTTAGCCGGGACTAGCGGGATAATTAAAATGAGCTCCTACAATGAGCAGTTCTTC. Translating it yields CASSLAGTSGIIKMSSYNEQFF.

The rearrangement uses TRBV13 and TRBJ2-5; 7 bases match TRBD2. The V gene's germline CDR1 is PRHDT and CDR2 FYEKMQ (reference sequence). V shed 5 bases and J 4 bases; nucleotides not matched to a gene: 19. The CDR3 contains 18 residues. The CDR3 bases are TGTGCCAGCAGCCCGGACCTTGAAGGCGGGGGACCCCGAGAGACCCAGTACTTC. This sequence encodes CASSPDLEGGGPRETQYF.

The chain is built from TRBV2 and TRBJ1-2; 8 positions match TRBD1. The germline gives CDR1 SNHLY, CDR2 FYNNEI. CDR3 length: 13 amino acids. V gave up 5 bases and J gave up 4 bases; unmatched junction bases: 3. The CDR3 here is CASSWTGFYGYTF. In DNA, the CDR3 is TGTGCCAGCAGTTGGACAGGGTTCTATGGCTACACCTTC.

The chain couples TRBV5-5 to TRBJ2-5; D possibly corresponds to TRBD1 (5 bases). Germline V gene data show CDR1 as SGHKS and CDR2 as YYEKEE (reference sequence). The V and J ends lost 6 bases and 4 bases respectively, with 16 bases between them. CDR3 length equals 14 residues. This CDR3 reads CASIASLGVETQYF. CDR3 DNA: TGTGCCAGCATCGCGTCTCTAGGGGTAGAGACCCAGTACTTC. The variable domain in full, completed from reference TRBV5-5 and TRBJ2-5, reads DAGVTQSPTHLIKTRGQQVTLRCSPISGHKSVSWYQQVLGQGPQFIFQYYEKEERGRGNFPDRFSARQFPNYSSELNVNALLLGDSALYLCASIASLGVETQYFGPGTRLLVL.

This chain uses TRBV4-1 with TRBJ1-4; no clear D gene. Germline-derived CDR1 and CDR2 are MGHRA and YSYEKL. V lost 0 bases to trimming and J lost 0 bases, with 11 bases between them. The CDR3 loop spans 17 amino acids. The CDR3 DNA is TGCGCCAGCAGCCAAGATAGGTGGGCACCAACTAATGAAAAACTGTTTTTT. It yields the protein CASSQDRWAPTNEKLFF.

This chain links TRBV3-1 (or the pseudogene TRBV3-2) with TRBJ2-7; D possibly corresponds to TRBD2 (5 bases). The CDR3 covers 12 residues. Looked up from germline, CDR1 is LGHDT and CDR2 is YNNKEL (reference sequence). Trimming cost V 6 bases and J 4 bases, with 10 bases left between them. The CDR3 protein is CASSRTGYEQYF. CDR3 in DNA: TGTGCCAGCAGTCGGACTGGTTACGAGCAGTACTTC.

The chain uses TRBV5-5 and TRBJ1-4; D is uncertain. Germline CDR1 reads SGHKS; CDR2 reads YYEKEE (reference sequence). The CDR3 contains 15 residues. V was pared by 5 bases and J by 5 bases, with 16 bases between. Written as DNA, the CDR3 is TGTGCCAGCAGGACCGGTGCAGGAGACAATGAAAAACTGTTTTTT. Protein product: CASRTGAGDNEKLFF. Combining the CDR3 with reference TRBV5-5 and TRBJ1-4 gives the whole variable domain DAGVTQSPTHLIKTRGQQVTLRCSPISGHKSVSWYQQVLGQGPQFIFQYYEKEERGRGNFPDRFSARQFPNYSSELNVNALLLGDSALYLCASRTGAGDNEKLFFGSGTQLSVL.

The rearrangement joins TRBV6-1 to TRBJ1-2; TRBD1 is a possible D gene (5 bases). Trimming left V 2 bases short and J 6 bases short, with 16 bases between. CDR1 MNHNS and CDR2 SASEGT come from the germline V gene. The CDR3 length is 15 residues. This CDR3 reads CASSESTLGEHGYTF. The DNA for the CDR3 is TGTGCCAGCAGTGAATCCACCTTAGGGGAACATGGCTACACCTTC.

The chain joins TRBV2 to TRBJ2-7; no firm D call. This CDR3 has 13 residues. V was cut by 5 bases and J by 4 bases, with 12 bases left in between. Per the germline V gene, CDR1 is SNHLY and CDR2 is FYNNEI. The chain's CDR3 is CASSTTGPYEQYF. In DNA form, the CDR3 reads TGTGCCAGCAGTACTACGGGTCCTTACGAGCAGTACTTC.

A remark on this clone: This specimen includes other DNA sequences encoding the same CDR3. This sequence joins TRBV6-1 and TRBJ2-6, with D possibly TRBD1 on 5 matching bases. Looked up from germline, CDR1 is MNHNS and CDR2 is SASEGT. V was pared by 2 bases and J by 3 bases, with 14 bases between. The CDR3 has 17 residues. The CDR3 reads CASSERGRGGGANVLTF. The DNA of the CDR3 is TGTGCCAGCAGTGAAAGAGGAAGGGGCGGTGGGGCCAACGTCCTGACTTTC.

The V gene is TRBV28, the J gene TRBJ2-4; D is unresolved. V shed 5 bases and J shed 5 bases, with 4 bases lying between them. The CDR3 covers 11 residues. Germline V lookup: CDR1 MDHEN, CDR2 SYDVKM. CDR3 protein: CASSMENIQYF. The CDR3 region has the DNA TGTGCCAGCAGTATGGAAAACATTCAGTACTTC.

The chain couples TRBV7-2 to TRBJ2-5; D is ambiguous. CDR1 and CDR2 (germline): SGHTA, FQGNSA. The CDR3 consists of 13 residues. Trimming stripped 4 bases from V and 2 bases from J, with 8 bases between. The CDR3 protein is CASSSRPQETQYF. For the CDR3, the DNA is TGTGCCAGCAGCTCCCGACCTCAAGAGACCCAGTACTTC. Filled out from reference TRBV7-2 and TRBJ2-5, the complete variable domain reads GAGVSQSPSNKVTEKGKDVELRCDPISGHTALYWYRQSLGQGLEFLIYFQGNSAPDKSGLPSDRFSAERTGGSVSTLTIQRTQQEDSAVYLCASSSRPQETQYFGPGTRLLVL.

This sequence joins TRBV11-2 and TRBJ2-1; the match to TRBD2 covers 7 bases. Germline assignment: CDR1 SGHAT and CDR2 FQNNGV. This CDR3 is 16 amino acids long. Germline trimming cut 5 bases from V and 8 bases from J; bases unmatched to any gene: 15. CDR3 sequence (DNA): TGTGCCAGCAGCACCAGAGCGGGGAGGAGGGGCGATGAGCAGTTCTTC. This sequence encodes CASSTRAGRRGDEQFF. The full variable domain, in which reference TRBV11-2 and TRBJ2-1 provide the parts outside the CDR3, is EAGVAQSPRYKIIEKRQSVAFWCNPISGHATLYWYQQILGQGPKLLIQFQNNGVVDDSQLPKDRFSAERLKGVDSTLKIQPAKLEDSAVYLCASSTRAGRRGDEQFFGPGTRLTVL.

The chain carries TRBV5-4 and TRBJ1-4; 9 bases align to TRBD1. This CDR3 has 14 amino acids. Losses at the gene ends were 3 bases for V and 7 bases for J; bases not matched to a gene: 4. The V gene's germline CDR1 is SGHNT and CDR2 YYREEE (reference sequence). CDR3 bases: TGTGCCAGCAGCTCACAGGGGGCAAGTGAAAAACTGTTTTTT. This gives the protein CASSSQGASEKLFF.

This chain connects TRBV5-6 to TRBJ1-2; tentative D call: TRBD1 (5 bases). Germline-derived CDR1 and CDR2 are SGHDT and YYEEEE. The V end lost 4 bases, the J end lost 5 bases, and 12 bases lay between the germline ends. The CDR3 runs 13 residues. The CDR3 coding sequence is TGTGCCAGCAGCCTGGCCGGGGGATATGGCTACACCTTC. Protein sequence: CASSLAGGYGYTF.

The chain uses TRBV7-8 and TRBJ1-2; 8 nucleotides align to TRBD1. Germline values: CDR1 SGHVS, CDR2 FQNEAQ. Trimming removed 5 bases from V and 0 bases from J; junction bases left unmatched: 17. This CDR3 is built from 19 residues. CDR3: CASSDIRRGLQPSNYGYTF. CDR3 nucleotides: TGTGCCAGCAGCGACATCCGCAGGGGGCTTCAACCCTCTAACTATGGCTACACCTTC.

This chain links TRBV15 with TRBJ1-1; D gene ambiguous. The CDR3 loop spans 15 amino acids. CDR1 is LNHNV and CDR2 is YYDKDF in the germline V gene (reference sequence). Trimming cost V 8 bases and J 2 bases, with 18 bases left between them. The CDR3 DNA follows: TGTGCCACCTCTTCGGGCATCCTCTTAAACACTGAAGCTTTCTTT. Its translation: CATSSGILLNTEAFF.